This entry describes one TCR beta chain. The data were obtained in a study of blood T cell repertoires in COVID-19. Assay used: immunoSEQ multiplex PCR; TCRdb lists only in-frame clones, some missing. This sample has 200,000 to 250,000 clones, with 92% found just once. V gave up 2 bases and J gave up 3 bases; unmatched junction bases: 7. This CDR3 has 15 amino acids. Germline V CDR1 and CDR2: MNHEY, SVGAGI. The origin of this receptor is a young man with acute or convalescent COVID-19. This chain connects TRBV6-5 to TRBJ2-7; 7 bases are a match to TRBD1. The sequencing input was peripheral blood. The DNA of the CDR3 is TGTGCCAGCAGTTACCGGGACAGCTTAATCTACGAGCAGTACTTC. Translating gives CASSYRDSLIYEQYF.